The subject of this entry is one T cell receptor beta chain. The data were obtained in a study of control samples from healthy donors and cancer patients. TCRdb's copy holds only in-frame clones and misses some; the assay was immunoSEQ multiplex PCR. The data contain 75,000 to 100,000 clones, approximately 82% of them seen just once; the ten biggest clones take up roughly 2%. Looked up from germline, CDR1 is MNHEY and CDR2 is SMNVEV (reference sequence). Trimming pared 2 bases from V and 3 bases from J, leaving 16 bases between. This CDR3 is 16 amino acids long. This clonotype was sampled from a man between 60 and 70 years old in good health. The sample consisted of blood. The rearrangement uses TRBV27 and TRBJ2-5; D may be TRBD1 or TRBD2 (5 bases each). DNA for the CDR3: TGTGCCAGCAGTTTAGGGGCAGGGAGAAGGAAAGAGACCCAGTACTTC. This translates into CASSLGAGRRKETQYF.